This T cell receptor (beta chain) was identified during a study of shared clonotypes between healthy human individuals. General study points: What rarefaction showed was incomplete sorted-subset sequencing despite large depth.

Naivety among CD8 cells was defined by CD45RO negativity and positive CCR7 selection, thereby excluding terminally differentiated effector memory CD45RA+ cells. V gave up 3 bases and J gave up 8 bases; unmatched junction bases: 18. Germline values: CDR1 SGDLS, CDR2 YYNGEE. This CDR3 has 19 residues. This clone has a single count. What it recognizes is unknown. About 200 ng DNA, 25,000 to 30,000 T cell genomes, went into each sorted-subset replicate PCR. Libraries were prepared by immunoSEQ multiplex PCR; TCRdb keeps only in-frame clonotypes and omits some of them. The table shows around 2,100,000 clones, with about 94% occurring only once.

Sequenced input: naive CD8+ T cells sorted from blood. The source is a young man in good health. This chain connects TRBV9 to TRBJ2-1; 12 bases map to TRBD2. CDR3 protein: CASSADNRLAGEGTDEQFF. The CDR3 region has the DNA TGTGCCAGCAGCGCAGATAACCGACTAGCGGGAGAGGGTACGGATGAGCAGTTCTTC.